Each of the 12 T cell receptor beta chains below was sequenced from the same sample in a study of shared clonotypes between healthy human individuals. The data were produced by immunoSEQ multiplex PCR, yet TCRdb's version contains in-frame clones alone and is incomplete. The sample gives around 2.1 million clones, around 93% of which show up once; 1.5% to 2% is in the top ten. Terminally differentiated effector memory CD45RA+ cells were excluded by CCR7 positive selection of CD45RO-negative cells. The source material was naive CD8+ T cells from PBMCs. These receptors were collected from a man younger than 35 in good health. Some clones in this sample may be carry-over from other donors' samples.

The rearrangement links TRBV7-9 to TRBJ2-7; D gene unclear. Germline assignment: CDR1 SEHNR and CDR2 FQNEAQ (reference sequence). This CDR3 has 15 residues. V lost 0 bases to trimming and J lost 5 bases, with 14 bases between them. CDR3: CASSLASHVNNEQYF. CDR3 DNA sequence: TGTGCCAGCAGCTTAGCCTCCCACGTTAACAACGAGCAGTACTTC.

V and J are TRBV5-1 and TRBJ1-4; D unresolved. V gave up 3 bases and J gave up 7 bases, with 16 bases separating them. The length of the CDR3 is 15 residues. The germline V gene has CDR1 SGHRS and CDR2 YFSETQ. CDR3 DNA sequence: TGCGCCAGCAGCTCCAGCCGGAGCCCGGGTGAAAAACTGTTTTTT. Its translation: CASSSSRSPGEKLFF.

This clone was seen once. Other DNA sequences from this sample encode an identical CDR3 as well. CDR3: CASSYSSSGSYEQYF. In nucleotides, the CDR3 is TGTGCCAGCAGTTACTCATCCAGCGGCTCCTACGAGCAGTACTTC. V and J are TRBV6-6 and TRBJ2-7; D is perhaps TRBD2 (5 bases). This CDR3 region has 15 residues. The V gene lost 0 bases and the J gene lost 0 bases, with 9 bases spanning the gap. Germline assignment: CDR1 MNHNY and CDR2 SVGAGI (reference sequence).

A remark on this clone: Relative to the germline gene, one junction end is altered; a read error may explain this. The CDR3 is CASSLVPAGVIF. As DNA, the CDR3 is TGTGCCAGCAGCTTAGTTCCGGCGGGAGTCATCTTC. The V call is TRBV7-2, the J call TRBJ2-7; 7 bases align to TRBD2. The germline CDR1 and CDR2 sequences are SGHTA and FQGNSA. This CDR3 is 12 amino acids long. The full variable domain, its missing parts supplied by reference TRBV7-2 and TRBJ2-7, is GAGVSQSPSNKVTEKGKDVELRCDPISGHTALYWYRQSLGQGLEFLIYFQGNSAPDKSGLPSDRFSAERTGGSVSTLTIQRTQQEDSAVYLCASSLVPAGVIFGPGTRLTVT.

This sequence joins TRBV25-1 and TRBJ2-1, with 12 bases identical to TRBD2. After removal of 11 bases from V and 2 bases from J, the junction contained 16 bases not matched to a gene. Germline V gene sequence: CDR1 MGHDK, CDR2 SYGVNS. This CDR3 has 18 amino acids. The CDR3 reads CARGGLAGPRRPYNEQFF. In DNA, the CDR3 is TGTGCCCGGGGAGGACTAGCGGGACCCCGGAGACCCTACAATGAGCAGTTCTTC.

This clone showed up just once. The chain uses TRBV6-6 and TRBJ1-5; 7 nucleotides agree with TRBD1. The CDR3 extends over 11 amino acids. From germline, CDR1 is MNHNY and CDR2 SVGAGI (reference sequence). V dropped 7 bases and J dropped 12; count of bases not matched to a gene: 6. The CDR3 DNA follows: TGTGCCAGCACCGACGACAGGGACCAGCATTTT. Translating gives CASTDDRDQHF.

Turning to this clone: Other DNA sequences in this specimen translate into the identical CDR3. The CDR3 reads CASSYRGMNTEAFF. CDR3 nucleotides: TGTGCCAGCAGTTACAGGGGAATGAACACTGAAGCTTTCTTT. V usage is TRBV6-5 and J usage is TRBJ1-1; the D gene is possibly TRBD1 (5 bases). Germline CDR1 and CDR2: MNHEY and SVGAGI. This CDR3 is built from 14 residues. V shed 2 bases and J shed 0 bases, with 7 bases lying between them.

This clone occurred once. Other DNA sequences in this specimen translate into the identical CDR3. The chain carries TRBV6-5 and TRBJ2-7, with 7 nucleotides matching TRBD1. Germline V gene lookup returns CDR1 MNHEY and CDR2 SVGAGI. V was pared by 5 bases and J by 5 bases, with 3 bases of the junction left unmatched. The CDR3 is made up of 12 amino acids. The CDR3 sequence: CASSLTGDEQYF. CDR3 nucleotides: TGTGCCAGCAGTCTAACAGGGGACGAGCAGTACTTC.

V and J are TRBV27 and TRBJ2-7; weak D call: TRBD1 (5 bases). CDR1 MNHEY and CDR2 SMNVEV come from the germline V gene (reference sequence). This CDR3 has 15 amino acids. V was shortened by 2 bases and J by 3 bases, with 14 bases between the two germline ends. CDR3 bases: TGTGCCAGCAGTTTAGGGTCAGGGTGGGACTACGAGCAGTACTTC. Its protein is CASSLGSGWDYEQYF.

V and J are TRBV15 and TRBJ2-5; D gene uncertain. The germline V and J ends were trimmed by 2 bases and 5 bases, with 9 bases remaining between them. This CDR3 spans 13 amino acids. Germline CDR1 LNHNV, CDR2 YYDKDF (reference sequence). The CDR3 DNA reads as TGTGCCACCAGCAGACAGGTGACGGAGACCCAGTACTTC. Amino acids: CATSRQVTETQYF.

The J gene is TRBJ2-5, the V gene TRBV7-9; D is uncertain. The CDR3 runs to 12 residues. Germline V gene data show CDR1 as SEHNR and CDR2 as FQNEAQ (reference sequence). V was cut by 2 bases and J by 7 bases, with 8 bases left in between. The chain's CDR3 is CASSLKVGTQYF. DNA of the CDR3: TGTGCCAGCAGCTTAAAGGTGGGGACCCAGTACTTC.

The count of this clone is one. This chain links TRBV6-1 with TRBJ1-6; 8 bases are shared with TRBD1. Germline-derived CDR1 and CDR2 are MNHNS and SASEGT. This CDR3 contains 12 residues. V dropped 9 bases and J dropped 11; count of bases not matched to a gene: 6. DNA for the CDR3: TGTGCCAGTTATCTCAGGGGGCCACCCCTCCACTTT. This gives the protein CASYLRGPPLHF.